This T cell receptor (beta chain) was observed in a study of identical twins. This clonotype was detected once. MiXCR, applied by TCRdb to the 5' RACE reads, yields one record per CDR3 protein. The sample holds roughly 750,000 distinct CDR3 sequences, approximately 21% seen once. In germline, CDR1 is GTSNPN, CDR2 SVGIG (reference sequence). The CDR3 is 14 amino acids. J lost 2 bases, V lost 0 bases, and 3 bases had no gene match. The same specimen was also included in a second study, on T cells expressing NK-cell markers.

The specimen sequenced was PBMCs. This chain links TRBV30 with TRBJ2-7; 8 bases map to TRBD1. The TCR originated in a woman between 18 and 29 years old in good health. The CDR3 DNA sequence: TGTGCCTGGAGTGTGCCGACAGGGGCCTACGAGCAGTACTTC. It encodes CAWSVPTGAYEQYF.